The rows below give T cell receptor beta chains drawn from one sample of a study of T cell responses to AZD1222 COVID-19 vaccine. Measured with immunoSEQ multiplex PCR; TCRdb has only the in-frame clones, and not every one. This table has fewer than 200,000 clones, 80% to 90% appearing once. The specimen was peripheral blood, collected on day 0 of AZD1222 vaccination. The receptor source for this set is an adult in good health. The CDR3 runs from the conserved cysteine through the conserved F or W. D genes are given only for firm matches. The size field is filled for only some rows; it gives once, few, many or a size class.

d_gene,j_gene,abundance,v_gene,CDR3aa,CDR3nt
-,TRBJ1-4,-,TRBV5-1,CASSDTNTGPKIF,TGCGCCAGCAGCGATACAAACACAGGTCCAAAAATTTTT
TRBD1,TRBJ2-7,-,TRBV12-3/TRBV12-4,CASSRAQGHEQYF,TGTGCCAGCAGCCGGGCACAGGGGCACGAGCAGTACTTC
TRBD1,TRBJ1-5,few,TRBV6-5,CASNTGVGNQPQHF,TGTGCCAGCAATACAGGGGTTGGTAATCAGCCCCAGCATTTT
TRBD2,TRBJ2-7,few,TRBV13,CASSRQTSGSGNEQYF,TGTGCCAGCAGCCGACAGACTAGCGGGAGCGGCAACGAGCAGTACTTC
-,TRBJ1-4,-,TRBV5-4,CASSPGGGGEKLFF,TGTGCCAGCAGCCCGGGCGGCGGCGGCGAAAAACTGTTTTTT
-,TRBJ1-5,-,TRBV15,CATALVVGQPQHF,TGTGCCACCGCCCTCGTAGTCGGGCAGCCCCAGCATTTT
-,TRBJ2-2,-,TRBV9,CASSVDVQKSTGELFF,TGTGCCAGCAGCGTAGATGTGCAGAAGAGCACCGGGGAGCTGTTTTTT
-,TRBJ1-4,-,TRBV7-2,CASSVQALLDEKLFF,TGTGCCAGCAGCGTGCAGGCTTTACTGGATGAAAAACTGTTTTTT
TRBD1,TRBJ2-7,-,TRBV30,CAWTGKGTGGTYEQYF,TGTGCCTGGACTGGAAAGGGGACAGGGGGAACCTACGAGCAGTACTTC
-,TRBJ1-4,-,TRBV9,CASSVDRWSEKLFF,TGTGCCAGCAGCGTAGACAGGTGGAGCGAAAAACTGTTTTTT
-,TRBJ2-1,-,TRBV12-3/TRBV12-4,CASSGYGYGEQFF,TGTGCCAGCTCTGGTTACGGTTACGGTGAGCAGTTCTTC
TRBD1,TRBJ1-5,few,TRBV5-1,CASSLWTGGNQPQHF,TGCGCCAGCAGCTTGTGGACAGGAGGCAATCAGCCCCAGCATTTT
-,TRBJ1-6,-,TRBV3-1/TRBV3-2,CASSPQDYGRALHF,TGTGCCAGCAGCCCGCAGGACTACGGGAGGGCCCTCCACTTT
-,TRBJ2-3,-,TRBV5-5,CASSPQVSSGDTQYF,TGTGCCAGCAGCCCCCAAGTTTCCTCTGGGGATACGCAGTATTTT
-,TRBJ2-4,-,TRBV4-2,CASSQVEGAESKNIQYF,TGTGCCAGCAGCCAAGTAGAAGGGGCGGAATCCAAAAACATTCAGTACTTC
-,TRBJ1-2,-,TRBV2,CASSELGPIANYGYTF,TGTGCCAGCAGTGAACTGGGACCGATAGCCAACTATGGCTACACCTTC
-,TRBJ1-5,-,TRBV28,CASSLRYLGNQPQHF,TGTGCCAGCAGTTTACGTTATTTGGGCAATCAGCCCCAGCATTTT
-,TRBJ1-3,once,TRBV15,CATQRDISGNTIYF,TGTGCCACCCAACGGGACATTTCTGGAAACACCATATATTTT
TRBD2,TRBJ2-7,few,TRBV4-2,CASSQDPSGYYEQYF,TGTGCCAGCAGCCAAGATCCTAGCGGGTACTACGAGCAGTACTTC
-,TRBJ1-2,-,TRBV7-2,CASSPDMQYGYTF,TGTGCCAGCAGCCCTGACATGCAGTATGGCTACACCTTC
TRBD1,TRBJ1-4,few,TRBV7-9,CASSLGPGQGDEKLFF,TGTGCCAGCAGCTTAGGGCCGGGACAGGGGGATGAAAAACTGTTTTTT
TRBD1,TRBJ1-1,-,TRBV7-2,CASSLRTGVTEAFF,TGTGCCAGCAGCTTGAGGACAGGGGTCACTGAAGCTTTCTTT
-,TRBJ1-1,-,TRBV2,CASHGGTEAFF,TGTGCCAGCCATGGGGGCACTGAAGCTTTCTTT
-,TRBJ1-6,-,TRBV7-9,CASSLVVQWRNSPLHF,TGTGCCAGCAGCTTAGTTGTACAGTGGCGTAATTCACCCCTCCACTTT
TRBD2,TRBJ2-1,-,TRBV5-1,CASSPGLATLNEQFF,TGCGCCAGCAGTCCCGGACTAGCGACCCTCAATGAGCAGTTCTTC
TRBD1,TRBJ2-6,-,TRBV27,CASSTWTGYSSGANVLTF,TGTGCCAGCAGTACTTGGACAGGGTATAGCTCTGGGGCCAACGTCCTGACTTTC
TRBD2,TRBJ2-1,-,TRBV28,CASSSTGGPREQFF,TGTGCCAGCAGTTCTACGGGAGGGCCTCGTGAGCAGTTCTTC
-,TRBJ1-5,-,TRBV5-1,CASSPEGNNQPQHF,TGCGCCAGCTCTCCCGAGGGGAACAATCAGCCCCAGCATTTT
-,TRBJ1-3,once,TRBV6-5,CAAFREEGNTIYF,TGTGCCGCATTCCGGGAAGAAGGAAACACCATATATTTT
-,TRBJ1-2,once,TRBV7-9,CASSLVPARDSYTF,TGTGCCAGCAGCTTAGTCCCCGCTCGGGATAGCTACACCTTC
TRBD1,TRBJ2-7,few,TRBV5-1,CASSWTLTGGAYEQYF,TGCGCCAGCAGCTGGACCCTGACAGGGGGAGCCTACGAGCAGTACTTC
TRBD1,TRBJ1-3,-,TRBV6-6,CASSGQGDFSGNTIYF,TGTGCCAGCAGTGGACAGGGGGACTTCTCTGGAAACACCATATATTTT
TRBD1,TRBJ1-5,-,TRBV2,CASRDRGWPQHF,TGTGCCAGCAGGGACAGGGGCTGGCCCCAGCATTTT
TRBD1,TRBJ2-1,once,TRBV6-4,CASSDQPGTVHEQFF,TGTGCCAGCAGTGACCAACCCGGGACAGTCCATGAGCAGTTCTTC
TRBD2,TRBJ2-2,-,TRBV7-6,CASTLLAGGRSGELFF,TGTGCCAGCACCCTCTTAGCGGGAGGGAGGTCCGGGGAGCTGTTTTTT
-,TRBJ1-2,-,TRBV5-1,CASRSGGENYGYTF,TGCGCCAGCAGGTCCGGCGGGGAGAACTATGGCTACACCTTC
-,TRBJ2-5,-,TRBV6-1,CASSEVTGGETQYF,TGTGCCAGCAGTGAAGTCACAGGAGGGGAGACCCAGTACTTC
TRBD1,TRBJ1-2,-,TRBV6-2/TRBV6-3,CASSTSGQGAFGYTF,TGTGCCAGCAGTACCTCGGGACAGGGGGCTTTCGGCTACACCTTC
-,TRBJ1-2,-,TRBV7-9,CASSLAVGGYTF,TGTGCCAGCAGCTTAGCCGTGGGTGGCTACACCTTC
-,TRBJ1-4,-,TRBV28,CASSFSHASEKLFF,TGTGCCAGCAGTTTTTCCCATGCTAGCGAAAAACTGTTTTTT
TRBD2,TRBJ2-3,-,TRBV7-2,CASSLMLAGSTDTQYF,TGTGCCAGCAGCTTAATGCTAGCGGGAAGCACAGATACGCAGTATTTT
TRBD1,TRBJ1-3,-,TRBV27,CASSLQADQGAPGNTIYF,TGTGCCAGCAGTTTACAAGCCGATCAGGGGGCGCCTGGAAACACCATATATTTT
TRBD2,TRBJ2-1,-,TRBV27,CASTLLAGARNEQFF,TGTGCCAGCACACTTTTAGCGGGAGCGAGGAATGAGCAGTTCTTC
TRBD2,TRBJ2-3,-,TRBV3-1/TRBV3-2,CASSRRTSGASTDTQYF,TGTGCCAGCAGCCGTCGGACTAGCGGTGCTAGCACAGATACGCAGTATTTT
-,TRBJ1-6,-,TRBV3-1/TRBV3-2,CASSLPGGYSPLHF,TGTGCCAGCAGCCTTCCCGGGGGTTATTCACCCCTCCACTTT
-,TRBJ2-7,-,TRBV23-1,CASSQSPAQGPSEQYF,TGCGCCAGCAGTCAATCCCCCGCGCAGGGCCCCTCCGAGCAGTACTTC
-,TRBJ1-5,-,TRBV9,CASSVRGGLQPQHF,TGTGCCAGCAGCGTACGCGGGGGGCTTCAGCCCCAGCATTTT
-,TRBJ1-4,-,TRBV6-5,CASRPGGRREKLFF,TGTGCCAGCCGACCGGGGGGAAGGAGAGAAAAACTGTTTTTT
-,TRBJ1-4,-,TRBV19,CASSMTDEKLFF,TGTGCCAGTAGTATGACCGATGAAAAACTGTTTTTT
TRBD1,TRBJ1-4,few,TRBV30,CAWSVRGTGNEKLFF,TGTGCCTGGAGTGTACGGGGGACAGGGAATGAAAAACTGTTTTTT
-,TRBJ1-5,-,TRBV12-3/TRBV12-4,CASSLLVNQPQHF,TGTGCCAGCAGTTTATTGGTAAATCAGCCCCAGCATTTT
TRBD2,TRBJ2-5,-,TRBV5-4,CASSWGGETQYF,TGTGCCAGCAGCTGGGGGGGGGAGACCCAGTACTTC